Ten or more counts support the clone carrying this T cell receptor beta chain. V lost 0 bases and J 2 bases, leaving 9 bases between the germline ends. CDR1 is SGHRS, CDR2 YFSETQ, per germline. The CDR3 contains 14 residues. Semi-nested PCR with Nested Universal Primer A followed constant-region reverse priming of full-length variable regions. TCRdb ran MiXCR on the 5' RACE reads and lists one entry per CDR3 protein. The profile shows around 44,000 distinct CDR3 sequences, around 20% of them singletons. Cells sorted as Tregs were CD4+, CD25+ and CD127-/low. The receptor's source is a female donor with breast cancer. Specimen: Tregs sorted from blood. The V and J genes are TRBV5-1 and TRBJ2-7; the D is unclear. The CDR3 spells CASSLVYGAYEQYF. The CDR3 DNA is TGCGCCAGCAGCTTGGTTTACGGAGCCTACGAGCAGTACTTC.